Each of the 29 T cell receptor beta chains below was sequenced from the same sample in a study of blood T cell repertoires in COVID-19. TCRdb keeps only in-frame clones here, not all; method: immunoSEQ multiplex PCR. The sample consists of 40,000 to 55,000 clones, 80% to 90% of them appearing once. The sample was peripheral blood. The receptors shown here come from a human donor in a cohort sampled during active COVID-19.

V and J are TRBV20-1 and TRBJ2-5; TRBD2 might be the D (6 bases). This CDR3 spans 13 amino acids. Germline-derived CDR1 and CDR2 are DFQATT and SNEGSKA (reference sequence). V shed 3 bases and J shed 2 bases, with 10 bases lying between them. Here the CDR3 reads CSASRLGQETQYF. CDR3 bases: TGCAGTGCTAGTAGACTAGGTCAAGAGACCCAGTACTTC.

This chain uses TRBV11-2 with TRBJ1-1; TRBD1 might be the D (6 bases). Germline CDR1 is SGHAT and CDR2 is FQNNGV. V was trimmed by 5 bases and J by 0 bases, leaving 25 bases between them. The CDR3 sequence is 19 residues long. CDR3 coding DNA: TGTGCCAGCAGCCGAGGGGGGGTCAGCGGCACCGTTTTGAACACTGAAGCTTTCTTT. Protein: CASSRGGVSGTVLNTEAFF.

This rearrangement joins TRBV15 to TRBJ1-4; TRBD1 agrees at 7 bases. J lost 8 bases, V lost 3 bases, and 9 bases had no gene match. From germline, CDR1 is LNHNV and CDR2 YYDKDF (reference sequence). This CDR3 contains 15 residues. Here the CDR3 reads CATSSAGTEGEKLFF. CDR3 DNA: TGTGCCACCAGCAGTGCCGGGACAGAAGGGGAAAAACTGTTTTTT.

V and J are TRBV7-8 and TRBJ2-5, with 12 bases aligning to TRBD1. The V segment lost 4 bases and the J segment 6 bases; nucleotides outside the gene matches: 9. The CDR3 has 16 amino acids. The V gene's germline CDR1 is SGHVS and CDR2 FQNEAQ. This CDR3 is CASSSPGTGGTQTQYF. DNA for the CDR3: TGTGCCAGCAGCTCGCCCGGGACAGGGGGCACGCAGACCCAGTACTTC.

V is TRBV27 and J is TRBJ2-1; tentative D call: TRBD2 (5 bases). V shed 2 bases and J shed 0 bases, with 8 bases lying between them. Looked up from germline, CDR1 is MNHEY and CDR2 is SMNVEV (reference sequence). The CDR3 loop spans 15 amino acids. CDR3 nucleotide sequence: TGTGCCAGCAGTTTAAGTGGGAGCTCCTACAATGAGCAGTTCTTC. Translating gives CASSLSGSSYNEQFF.

The CDR3 coding sequence is TGTGCCAGCAGCCAGGAGGTAGGGACCCAGCATTTT. Protein: CASSQEVGTQHF. This chain uses TRBV7-8 with TRBJ1-5, with D hard to call. Germline V gene data show CDR1 as SGHVS and CDR2 as FQNEAQ. Trimming took off 5 bases at V and 11 bases at J, with 13 bases between the two ends. The CDR3 totals 12 residues.

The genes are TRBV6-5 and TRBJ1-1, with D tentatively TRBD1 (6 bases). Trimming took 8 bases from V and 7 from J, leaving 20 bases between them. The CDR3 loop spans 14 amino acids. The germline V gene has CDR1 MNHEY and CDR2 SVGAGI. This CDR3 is CASSGAPPGGEAFF. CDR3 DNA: TGTGCCAGCTCAGGGGCCCCCCCGGGGGGTGAAGCTTTCTTT.

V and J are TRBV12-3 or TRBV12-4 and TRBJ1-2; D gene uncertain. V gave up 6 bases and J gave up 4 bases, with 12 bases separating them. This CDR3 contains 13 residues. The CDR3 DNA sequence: TGTGCCAGCAGCCTTGGAGTAGGCTATGGCTACACCTTC. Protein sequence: CASSLGVGYGYTF.

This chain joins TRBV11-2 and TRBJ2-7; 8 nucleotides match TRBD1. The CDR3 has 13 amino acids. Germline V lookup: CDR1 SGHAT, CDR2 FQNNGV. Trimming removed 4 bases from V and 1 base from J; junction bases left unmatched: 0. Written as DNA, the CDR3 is TGTGCCAGCAGCTGGACAGGGTCCTACGAGCAGTACTTC. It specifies CASSWTGSYEQYF. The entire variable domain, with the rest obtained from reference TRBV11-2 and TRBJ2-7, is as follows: EAGVAQSPRYKIIEKRQSVAFWCNPISGHATLYWYQQILGQGPKLLIQFQNNGVVDDSQLPKDRFSAERLKGVDSTLKIQPAKLEDSAVYLCASSWTGSYEQYFGPGTRLTVT.

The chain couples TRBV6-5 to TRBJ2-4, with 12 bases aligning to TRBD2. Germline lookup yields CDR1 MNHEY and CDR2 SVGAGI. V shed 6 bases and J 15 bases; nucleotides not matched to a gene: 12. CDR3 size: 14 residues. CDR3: CASRPDGTSGYPYF. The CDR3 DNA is TGTGCCAGCAGACCTGACGGGACTAGCGGGTACCCGTACTTC.

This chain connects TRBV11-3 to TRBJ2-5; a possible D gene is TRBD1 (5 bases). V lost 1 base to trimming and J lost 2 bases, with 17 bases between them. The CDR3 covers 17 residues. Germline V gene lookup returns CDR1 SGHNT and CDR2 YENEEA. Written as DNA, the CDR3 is TGTGCCAGCAGCTTAGGTGCATCAGGGCCGGTACAAGAGACCCAGTACTTC. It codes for CASSLGASGPVQETQYF.

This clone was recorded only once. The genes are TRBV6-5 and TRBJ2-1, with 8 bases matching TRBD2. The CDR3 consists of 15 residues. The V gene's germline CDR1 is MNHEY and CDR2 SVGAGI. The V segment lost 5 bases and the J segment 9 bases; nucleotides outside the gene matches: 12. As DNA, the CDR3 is TGTGCCAGCAGTACTAGTCGGGGGGGACACTTTGAGCAGTTCTTC. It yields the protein CASSTSRGGHFEQFF.

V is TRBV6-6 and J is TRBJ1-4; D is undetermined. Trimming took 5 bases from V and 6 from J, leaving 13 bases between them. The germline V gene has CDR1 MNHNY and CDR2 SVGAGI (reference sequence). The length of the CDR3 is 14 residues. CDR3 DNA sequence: TGTGCCAGCAGTCCCCGGGGTCGTGATGAAAAACTGTTTTTT. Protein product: CASSPRGRDEKLFF.

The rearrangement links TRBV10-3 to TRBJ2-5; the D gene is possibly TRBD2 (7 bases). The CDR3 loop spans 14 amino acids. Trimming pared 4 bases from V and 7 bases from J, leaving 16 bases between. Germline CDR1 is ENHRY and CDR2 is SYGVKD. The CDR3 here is CAISAAGAAGTQYF. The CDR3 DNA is TGTGCCATCAGTGCGGCGGGGGCTGCGGGGACCCAGTACTTC.

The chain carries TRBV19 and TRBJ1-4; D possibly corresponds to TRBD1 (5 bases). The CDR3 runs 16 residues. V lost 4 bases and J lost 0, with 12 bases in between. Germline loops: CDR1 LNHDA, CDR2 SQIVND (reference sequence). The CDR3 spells CASSTGIGATNEKLFF. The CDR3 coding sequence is TGTGCCAGTAGTACAGGGATAGGAGCAACTAATGAAAAACTGTTTTTT.

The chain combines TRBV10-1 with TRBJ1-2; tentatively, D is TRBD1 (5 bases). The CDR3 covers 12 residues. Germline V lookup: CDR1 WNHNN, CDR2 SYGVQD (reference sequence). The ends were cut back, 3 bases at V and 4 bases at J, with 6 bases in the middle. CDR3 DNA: TGCGCCAGCAGTGAAGACAGCTATGGCTACACCTTC. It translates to CASSEDSYGYTF.

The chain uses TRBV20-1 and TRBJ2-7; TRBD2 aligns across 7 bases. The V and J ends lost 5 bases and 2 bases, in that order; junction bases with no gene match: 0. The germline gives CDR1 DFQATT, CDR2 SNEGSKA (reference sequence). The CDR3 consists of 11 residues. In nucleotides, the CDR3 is TGCAGTGCTGGGGGGGCCTACGAGCAGTACTTC. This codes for CSAGGAYEQYF.

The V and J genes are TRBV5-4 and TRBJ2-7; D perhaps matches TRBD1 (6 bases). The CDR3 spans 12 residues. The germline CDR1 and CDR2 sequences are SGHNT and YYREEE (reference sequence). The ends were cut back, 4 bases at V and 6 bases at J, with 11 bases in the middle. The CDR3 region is CASSTGSSEQYF. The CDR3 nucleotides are TGTGCCAGCAGCACAGGGTCTAGCGAGCAGTACTTC.

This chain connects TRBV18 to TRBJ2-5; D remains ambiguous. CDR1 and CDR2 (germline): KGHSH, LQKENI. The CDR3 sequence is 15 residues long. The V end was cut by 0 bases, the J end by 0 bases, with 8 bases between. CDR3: CASSPPSRDQETQYF. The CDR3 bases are TGTGCCAGCTCACCACCGTCCCGGGACCAAGAGACCCAGTACTTC.

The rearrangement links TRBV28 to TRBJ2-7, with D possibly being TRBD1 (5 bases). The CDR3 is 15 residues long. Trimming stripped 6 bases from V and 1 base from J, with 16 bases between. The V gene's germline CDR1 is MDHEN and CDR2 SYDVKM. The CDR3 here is CASSTSGIGSYEQYF. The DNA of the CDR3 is TGTGCCAGCAGCACATCAGGGATTGGGTCCTACGAGCAGTACTTC.

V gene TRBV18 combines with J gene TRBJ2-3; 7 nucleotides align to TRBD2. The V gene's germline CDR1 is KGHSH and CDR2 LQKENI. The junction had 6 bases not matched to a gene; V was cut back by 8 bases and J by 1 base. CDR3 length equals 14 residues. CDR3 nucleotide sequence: TGTGCCAGCCTAAGCGGGGCCCGCACAGATACGCAGTATTTT. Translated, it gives CASLSGARTDTQYF.

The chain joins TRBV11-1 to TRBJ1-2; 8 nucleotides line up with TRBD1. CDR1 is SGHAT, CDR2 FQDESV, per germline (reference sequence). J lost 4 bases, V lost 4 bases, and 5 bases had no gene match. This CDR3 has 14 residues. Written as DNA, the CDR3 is TGTGCCAGCAGCTCCGGACAGGGAATCTATGGCTACACCTTC. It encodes CASSSGQGIYGYTF.

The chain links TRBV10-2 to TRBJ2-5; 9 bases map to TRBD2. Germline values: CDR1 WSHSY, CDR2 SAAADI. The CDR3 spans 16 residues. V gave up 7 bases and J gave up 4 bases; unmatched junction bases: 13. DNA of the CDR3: TGCGCCAGCACCCCAGGGGGTAGCGGGGGCAGAGAGACCCAGTACTTC. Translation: CASTPGGSGGRETQYF.

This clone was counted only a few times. CDR3: CASQSAGSYGYTF. The CDR3 DNA sequence: TGTGCCAGCCAATCGGCAGGGTCCTATGGCTACACCTTC. The gene calls are TRBV6-5 and TRBJ1-2; maybe TRBD1 (5 bases). V lost 8 bases and J 4 bases, leaving 14 bases between the germline ends. Germline V CDR1 and CDR2: MNHEY, SVGAGI. This CDR3 spans 13 amino acids.

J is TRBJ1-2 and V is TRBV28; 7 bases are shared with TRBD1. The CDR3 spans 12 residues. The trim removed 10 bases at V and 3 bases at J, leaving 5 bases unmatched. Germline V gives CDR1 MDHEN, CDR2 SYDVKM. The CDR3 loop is CATTGQDYGYTF. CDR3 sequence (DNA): TGTGCCACCACAGGACAGGACTATGGCTACACCTTC.

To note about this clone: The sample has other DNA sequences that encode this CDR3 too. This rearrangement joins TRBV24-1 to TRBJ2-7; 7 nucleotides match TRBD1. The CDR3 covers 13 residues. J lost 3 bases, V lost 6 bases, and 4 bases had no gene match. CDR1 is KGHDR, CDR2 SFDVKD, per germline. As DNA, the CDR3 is TGTGCCACCAGTAGGGCAGGGGGCTACGAGCAGTACTTC. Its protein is CATSRAGGYEQYF.

CDR3 protein: CASSDGGYTIEAFF. CDR3 bases: TGCGCCAGCAGTGATGGGGGGTACACCATTGAAGCTTTCTTT. The V call is TRBV10-2, the J call TRBJ1-1; tentatively, D is TRBD1 (5 bases). The CDR3 contains 14 residues. Per the germline V gene, CDR1 is WSHSY and CDR2 is SAAADI. V lost 3 bases, J lost 7 bases, and 15 bases lay in between.

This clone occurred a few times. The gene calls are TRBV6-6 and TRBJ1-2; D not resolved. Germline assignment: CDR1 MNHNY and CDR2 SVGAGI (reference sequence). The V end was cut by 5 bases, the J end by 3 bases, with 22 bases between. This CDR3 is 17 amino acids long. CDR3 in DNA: TGTGCCAGCAGTCAATATACCCCCGGGTTGATCGACTATGGCTACACCTTC. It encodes CASSQYTPGLIDYGYTF.

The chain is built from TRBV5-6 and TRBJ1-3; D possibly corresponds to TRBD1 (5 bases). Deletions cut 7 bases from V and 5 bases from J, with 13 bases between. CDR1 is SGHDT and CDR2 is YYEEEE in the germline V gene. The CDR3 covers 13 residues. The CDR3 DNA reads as TGTGCCAGCCACCATGGGGCGAGAAACACCATATATTTT. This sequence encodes CASHHGARNTIYF.